The 7 T cell receptor beta chains listed next were all sequenced from one sample in a study of T cells in Graves' hyperthyroidism and ophthalmopathy (dated by TCRdb to the late 2010s). Library preparation employed multiplex PCR. For sequencing, an Illumina HiSeq 2000 was employed. The TCR beta CDR3 regions were amplified from RNA transcripts. For the first round of RT-PCR on the TCR CDR3, the HTBI primer set was used together with the Qiagen OneStep RT-PCR kit. Through fastp at Q25 and MiXCR, TCRdb rebuilt clones from the public reads, retaining in-frame beta chains. Each CDR3 protein appears once, grouped with its most common genes and DNA. This sample lists around 580,000 distinct CDR3 sequences; 46% were detected once. The ten largest clonotypes hold about 8.3% of the sample. Sample: peripheral blood or thyroid tissue (not recorded which). These receptors came from a woman aged 18-29 years with Graves' hyperthyroidism.

The sample holds many counts of this clonotype. The gene calls are TRBV19 and TRBJ2-7; D perhaps matches TRBD2 (5 bases). The germline gives CDR1 LNHDA, CDR2 SQIVND (reference sequence). The CDR3 sequence is 15 residues long. The V end was cut by 5 bases, the J end by 2 bases, with 16 bases between. The CDR3, as DNA: TGTGCCAGTAGTGCCTCCGGGGTCCCCACCTACGAGCAGTACTTC. Residues: CASSASGVPTYEQYF.

V gene TRBV19 combines with J gene TRBJ1-5; D not certain. The CDR3 is 12 residues long. Germline loops: CDR1 LNHDA, CDR2 SQIVND (reference sequence). V lost 3 bases and J 7 bases, leaving 7 bases between the germline ends. The CDR3 DNA is TGTGCCAGTAGTATTTTAGGGCAGCCCCAGCATTTT. Translated, it gives CASSILGQPQHF. The entire variable domain, with the rest obtained from reference TRBV19 and TRBJ1-5, is as follows: DGGITQSPKYLFRKEGQNVTLSCEQNLNHDAMYWYRQDPGQGLRLIYYSQIVNDFQKGDIAEGYSVSREKKESFPLTVTSAQKNPTAFYLCASSILGQPQHFGDGTRLSIL.

This clonotype showed up just a few times. This chain joins TRBV2 and TRBJ2-3; D uncertain. V lost 8 bases and J 4 bases, leaving 10 bases between the germline ends. The CDR3 length is 12 residues. Germline V gene lookup returns CDR1 SNHLY and CDR2 FYNNEI. CDR3 amino acids: CASSPSPDTQYF. CDR3 nucleotides: TGTGCCAGCTCACCAAGTCCAGATACGCAGTATTTT.

This clonotype was observed many times. V usage is TRBV29-1 and J usage is TRBJ2-2, with no clear D. The germline CDR1 and CDR2 sequences are SQVTM and ANQGSEA. The CDR3 runs 12 residues. Trimming stripped 3 bases from V and 7 bases from J, with 9 bases between. The CDR3: CSVDLSRGELFF. CDR3 DNA sequence: TGCAGCGTTGATTTGAGCCGCGGGGAGCTGTTTTTT.

This clonotype has more than one count but fewer than ten. A clone one base away is much larger, so this may be a read error. J is TRBJ1-2 and V is TRBV5-4; 10 bases agree with TRBD1. This CDR3 contains 17 residues. Germline V gives CDR1 SGHNT, CDR2 YYREEE (reference sequence). The CDR3 region is CASSLDPPGQGIYDYTF. The CDR3 DNA reads as TGTGCCAGCAGCCTGGACCCCCCGGGACAGGGGATCTATGACTACACCTTC.

In its sample, this clonotype was seen many times. The chain has TRBV20-1 and TRBJ2-5; no definite D call. This CDR3 spans 14 amino acids. Germline-derived CDR1 and CDR2 are DFQATT and SNEGSKA (reference sequence). V shed 0 bases and J shed 5 bases, with 13 bases lying between them. The CDR3 reads CSARDAEVLETQYF. The CDR3 bases are TGCAGTGCTAGAGATGCCGAGGTACTGGAGACCCAGTACTTC.

The chain has TRBV3-1 and TRBJ2-5, with D tentatively TRBD1 or TRBD2 (6 bases each). V was pared by 0 bases and J by 5 bases, with 19 bases between. The CDR3 runs 17 residues. Germline V CDR1 and CDR2: LGHDT, YNNKEL (reference sequence). CDR3 sequence: CASSQERSYRGQETQYF. The CDR3 nucleotides read TGTGCCAGCAGCCAAGAAAGGTCATATCGGGGGCAGGAGACCCAGTACTTC.